One T cell receptor (beta chain) is described in this entry. TCRdb reprocessed the RT-PCR reads via MiXCR and lists one record per CDR3 protein. The sample shows hundreds of thousands of distinct CDR3 sequences, 13% to 15% of them seen only once. CDR1 is MNHEY and CDR2 is SMNVEV in the germline V gene (reference sequence). The CDR3 consists of 14 residues. Sequenced: memory CD4+ T cells from blood. This receptor was taken from a female donor in good health, serving as a healthy control. The chain combines TRBV27 with TRBJ1-1; no clear D. The CDR3 is CVFKPRPVNTEAFF. The CDR3, as DNA: TGTGTCTTTAAACCAAGGCCCGTGAACACTGAAGCTTTCTTT.